Below are 32 T cell receptor beta chains sequenced from a single sample in a study of beta chain features in type 1 diabetes. Isolated RNA was reverse transcribed in full, so expressed TCRB transcripts were sequenced. Libraries were prepared by immunoSEQ multiplex PCR; TCRdb keeps only in-frame clonotypes and omits some of them. The table includes more than 300,000 clones, approximately 8.2% detected once. The specimen was central memory CD4+ T cells from blood. These receptors were taken from a woman under 30 in good health.

The chain joins TRBV29-1 to TRBJ2-3, with unresolved D. Germline V gives CDR1 SQVTM, CDR2 ANQGSEA. The CDR3 sequence is 14 residues long. The V and J ends lost 2 bases and 2 bases respectively, with 11 bases between them. The CDR3 is CSVEKGSYTDTQYF. The DNA for the CDR3 is TGCAGCGTTGAAAAGGGTTCCTACACAGATACGCAGTATTTT.

This clone has only a few counts. J is TRBJ1-4 and V is TRBV11-2; D not resolved. This CDR3 is built from 13 residues. Germline values: CDR1 SGHAT, CDR2 FQNNGV. With 5 bases removed from V and 7 bases from J, the gap between germline ends came to 11 bases. The CDR3 spells CASSQSAFEKLFF. The CDR3 DNA follows: TGTGCCAGCAGCCAGTCTGCCTTTGAAAAACTGTTTTTT.

The chain links TRBV5-4 to TRBJ2-7; D assignment may be TRBD1 or TRBD2 (5 bases each). Trimming pared 4 bases from V and 3 bases from J, leaving 17 bases between. In germline, CDR1 is SGHNT, CDR2 YYREEE (reference sequence). The CDR3 runs to 15 residues. In DNA form, the CDR3 reads TGTGCCAGCAGCCCTGGGGGACCCGATTACTACGAGCAGTACTTC. Translated, it gives CASSPGGPDYYEQYF.

This clone was counted a few times. The CDR3 sequence is CASSLLRLYNEQFF. DNA of the CDR3: TGTGCCAGCAGCTTACTTCGGCTCTACAATGAGCAGTTCTTC. The chain has TRBV5-6 and TRBJ2-1, with unresolved D. This CDR3 spans 14 amino acids. V gave up 2 bases and J gave up 3 bases, with 9 bases separating them. Germline V lookup: CDR1 SGHDT, CDR2 YYEEEE.

This clone was picked up many times. The chain combines TRBV6-5 with TRBJ2-7; a possible D gene is TRBD2 (7 bases). Per the germline V gene, CDR1 is MNHEY and CDR2 is SVGAGI. The CDR3 runs to 15 residues. V lost 2 bases and J 3 bases, leaving 14 bases between the germline ends. Written as DNA, the CDR3 is TGTGCCAGCAGTTACGAGGGAGGGGGTCTCTACGAGCAGTACTTC. Amino acid sequence: CASSYEGGGLYEQYF.

This chain uses TRBV4-3 with TRBJ2-1; D may match TRBD1 or TRBD2 (5 bases each). This CDR3 has 15 amino acids. CDR1 and CDR2 from the germline V gene are LGHNA and YSLEER. Trimming removed 1 base at V and 6 bases at J, with 13 bases between. The CDR3 region is CASSQGLGRSNEQFF. CDR3 DNA: TGCGCCAGCAGCCAAGGGCTGGGACGATCCAATGAGCAGTTCTTC.

This clone was counted only a few times. The rearrangement links TRBV29-1 to TRBJ1-2; D perhaps matches TRBD1 (5 bases). The CDR3 is 13 amino acids. V was pared by 3 bases and J by 3 bases, with 11 bases between. CDR1 SQVTM and CDR2 ANQGSEA come from the germline V gene. CDR3 sequence reads: CSVDAREDYGYTF. The CDR3 coding sequence is TGCAGCGTTGATGCCAGGGAGGACTATGGCTACACCTTC.

This clone was found a few times. Other DNA sequences in the sample encode the same CDR3. The rearrangement links TRBV11-1 to TRBJ2-2; possible D gene TRBD2, 6 bases. CDR1 is SGHAT, CDR2 FQDESV, per germline (reference sequence). This CDR3 has 15 residues. The V and J ends lost 2 bases and 2 bases respectively, with 9 bases between them. This chain's CDR3 is CASSLRDSNTGELFF. The DNA of the CDR3 is TGTGCCAGCAGCTTAAGGGACTCCAACACCGGGGAGCTGTTTTTT.

This chain uses TRBV14 with TRBJ2-1; a weak D match, TRBD1 (5 bases). Trimming cost V 5 bases and J 7 bases, with 12 bases left between them. There are 13 residues in the CDR3. CDR1 is SGHDN and CDR2 is FVKESK in the germline V gene. CDR3 loop: CASSYGQVNEQFF. The DNA of the CDR3 is TGTGCCAGCAGCTACGGACAAGTAAATGAGCAGTTCTTC.

This clone was seen only a few times. The junction and the germline gene differ at one end; a read error may be behind it. Written as DNA, the CDR3 is TGTGCTAGCAGCCCCGGAGGGACACTCTCCTACGAGCAGTACTTC. This translates into CASSPGGTLSYEQYF. This chain uses TRBV7-7 with TRBJ2-7; D might be TRBD1 or TRBD2, each matching 6 bases. The CDR3 totals 15 residues. The V gene's germline CDR1 is SSHAT and CDR2 FNYEAQ (reference sequence).

Of note for this clone: Other DNA sequences in the same sample also yield this CDR3. The rearrangement uses TRBV25-1 and TRBJ1-5; D is ambiguous. CDR1 is MGHDK and CDR2 is SYGVNS in the germline V gene. The CDR3 contains 12 residues. Trimming took off 2 bases at V and 4 bases at J, with 3 bases between the two ends. CDR3: CASSEGNQPQHF. CDR3 DNA: TGTGCCAGCAGTGAAGGAAATCAGCCCCAGCATTTT. The whole variable domain, filled in from reference TRBV25-1 and TRBJ1-5, reads EADIYQTPRYLVIGTGKKITLECSQTMGHDKMYWYQQDPGMELHLIHYSYGVNSTEKGDLSSESTVSRIRTEHFPLTLESARPSHTSQYLCASSEGNQPQHFGDGTRLSIL.

This rearrangement joins TRBV11-2 to TRBJ2-1; the D gene is possibly TRBD1 (5 bases). The germline V gene encodes CDR1 SGHAT and CDR2 FQNNGV. The CDR3 consists of 14 residues. Trimming left V 6 bases short and J 1 base short, with 10 bases between. The CDR3 coding sequence is TGTGCCAGCAGTCCTGACAGATCCTACAATGAGCAGTTCTTC. Protein sequence: CASSPDRSYNEQFF.

The genes are TRBV7-2 and TRBJ2-3, with D unclear. The CDR3 is 13 residues long. V was pared by 5 bases and J by 7 bases, with 13 bases between. The germline gives CDR1 SGHTA, CDR2 FQGNSA. CDR3 nucleotide sequence: TGTGCCAGCAGCACATCGACCAAAAATACGCAGTATTTT. Residues: CASSTSTKNTQYF.

This clone was seen repeatedly, ten times or more. The chain combines TRBV21-1 with TRBJ2-3; the table names TRBD1, a call not compared with the DNA. TRBV21-1 is an annotated pseudogene. The CDR3 is 16 amino acids. The CDR3 here is CASSKEDSSSTDTQYF. As DNA, the CDR3 is TGTGCCAGCAGCAAAGAGGACAGCTCTAGCACAGATACGCAGTATTTT.

The V call is TRBV5-5, the J call TRBJ2-5, with TRBD2 matching 12 bases. The junction had 12 bases not matched to a gene; V was cut back by 4 bases and J by 5 bases. The CDR3 loop spans 17 amino acids. Germline loops: CDR1 SGHKS, CDR2 YYEKEE (reference sequence). The CDR3 sequence is CASSPRLAGAGWETQYF. For the CDR3, the DNA is TGTGCCAGCAGCCCCAGACTAGCGGGAGCTGGGTGGGAGACCCAGTACTTC. The full variable domain, completed using reference TRBV5-5 and TRBJ2-5, is DAGVTQSPTHLIKTRGQQVTLRCSPISGHKSVSWYQQVLGQGPQFIFQYYEKEERGRGNFPDRFSARQFPNYSSELNVNALLLGDSALYLCASSPRLAGAGWETQYFGPGTRLLVL.

There are a few counts of this clone. This chain connects TRBV5-4 to TRBJ1-5; D is unclear. Germline V lookup: CDR1 SGHNT, CDR2 YYREEE (reference sequence). This CDR3 comprises 13 residues. Trimming left V 2 bases short and J 5 bases short, with 8 bases between. The CDR3 DNA reads as TGTGCCAGCAGCTTCGACGGGGATCAGCCCCAGCATTTT. It yields the protein CASSFDGDQPQHF.

This clone turned up a few times. This chain uses TRBV7-2 with TRBJ2-3; the D is unclear. The CDR3 has 13 residues. V was cut by 8 bases and J by 2 bases, with 11 bases left in between. Germline assignment: CDR1 SGHTA and CDR2 FQGNSA. CDR3 nucleotide sequence: TGTGCCAGCGGCAGCTCCTACACAGATACGCAGTATTTT. Translation gives CASGSSYTDTQYF.

The chain uses TRBV9 and TRBJ2-7; 7 nucleotides match TRBD1. There are 15 residues in the CDR3. Germline assignment: CDR1 SGDLS and CDR2 YYNGEE. The V segment lost 3 bases and the J segment 3 bases; nucleotides outside the gene matches: 9. The CDR3 protein is CASSATDRHNYEQYF. As DNA, the CDR3 is TGTGCCAGCAGCGCTACGGACAGGCATAACTACGAGCAGTACTTC.

In the case of this clone: A read error may produce the germline difference seen at one junction end. Here the CDR3 reads CASSYSSEPQHF. The CDR3 DNA follows: TGTGCCAGCAGTTACTCGTCAGAGCCCCAGCATTTT. The rearrangement links TRBV10-3 to TRBJ1-5; D not resolved. The CDR3 covers 12 residues. Germline CDR1 reads ENHRY; CDR2 reads SYGVKD.

Only a few counts were recorded for this clone. V is TRBV21-1 and J is TRBJ1-1; the table's D gene call, TRBD1, was not cross checked with the DNA. TRBV21-1 is a listed pseudogene. The CDR3 has 14 residues. CDR3 residues: CASSKAHLNTEAFF. The CDR3, as DNA: TGTGCCAGCAGCAAAGCCCATCTGAACACTGAAGCTTTCTTT.

The chain links TRBV5-1 to TRBJ2-3; maybe TRBD1 (8 bases). Germline V CDR1 and CDR2: SGHRS, YFSETQ. Trimming left V 4 bases short and J 2 bases short, with 20 bases between. This CDR3 is built from 17 residues. The CDR3 DNA sequence: TGCGCCAGCAGCCCAAGACAGGGGAGGGAACACACAGATACGCAGTATTTT. Its protein is CASSPRQGREHTDTQYF.

The V gene is TRBV7-9, the J gene TRBJ1-5, with TRBD1 identical over 7 bases. Germline CDR1 and CDR2: SEHNR and FQNEAQ (reference sequence). This CDR3 has 14 amino acids. J lost 2 bases, V lost 5 bases, and 3 bases had no gene match. The CDR3 sequence: CASSAGQGNQPQHF. The CDR3 DNA sequence: TGTGCCAGCAGCGCTGGACAGGGCAATCAGCCCCAGCATTTT.

This clone was recorded many times. The sample holds other DNA sequences that translate to the same CDR3. The rearrangement joins TRBV7-2 to TRBJ2-5; D not certain. Germline CDR1 and CDR2: SGHTA and FQGNSA. V was trimmed by 1 base and J by 1 base, leaving 4 bases between them. The CDR3 runs 13 residues. Here the CDR3 DNA reads TGTGCCAGCAGCTTAGAGCTCCAAGAGACCCAGTACTTC. Amino acid sequence: CASSLELQETQYF.

A note on this clone: Since a much larger clone is just one base distant, this may be a read error. The chain uses TRBV9 and TRBJ1-3; D unresolved. Germline CDR1 reads SGDLS; CDR2 reads YYNGEE. The CDR3 contains 13 residues. With 0 bases removed from V and 0 bases from J, the gap between germline ends came to 1 base. CDR3 residues: CASSVDSGNTIYF. The CDR3 DNA reads as TGTGCCAGCAGCGTAGACTCTGGAAACACCATATATTTT.

This clone was recorded many times. This rearrangement joins TRBV11-2 to TRBJ2-4; D is uncertain. The germline gives CDR1 SGHAT, CDR2 FQNNGV. This CDR3 comprises 12 residues. Trimming took off 5 bases at V and 9 bases at J, with 11 bases between the two ends. The DNA of the CDR3 is TGTGCCAGCAGCCCTACATGGGGCATTCAGTACTTC. This sequence encodes CASSPTWGIQYF.

This sequence joins TRBV7-2 and TRBJ2-7; 8 bases are shared with TRBD2. The CDR3 sequence is 15 residues long. After removal of 5 bases from V and 6 bases from J, the junction contained 12 bases not matched to a gene. Germline CDR1 is SGHTA and CDR2 is FQGNSA. CDR3 amino acids: CASSVEAGVLGEQYF. For the CDR3, the DNA is TGTGCCAGCAGCGTGGAAGCGGGAGTTTTAGGCGAGCAGTACTTC.

This clone was counted only a few times. This chain uses TRBV28 with TRBJ2-2; 9 bases map to TRBD2. The V gene end was trimmed by 11 bases and the J gene end by 7 bases; junction bases not matched to a gene: 11. Germline V gives CDR1 MDHEN, CDR2 SYDVKM. This CDR3 is built from 14 residues. This CDR3 reads CACGVAGARGELFF. As DNA, the CDR3 is TGTGCCTGCGGGGTAGCGGGAGCGCGCGGGGAGCTGTTTTTT.

The chain employs TRBV7-8 and TRBJ2-1; unclear D gene. The CDR3 is made up of 14 amino acids. Trimming cost V 1 base and J 7 bases, with 11 bases left between them. The germline V gene has CDR1 SGHVS and CDR2 FQNEAQ. The DNA of the CDR3 is TGTGCCAGCAGCTTAGAGTACTCGGTGAATGAGCAGTTCTTC. As protein: CASSLEYSVNEQFF.

The chain links TRBV7-2 to TRBJ2-1; D gene uncertain. This CDR3 region has 15 residues. Germline values: CDR1 SGHTA, CDR2 FQGNSA. V lost 1 base to trimming and J lost 0 bases, with 7 bases between them. The CDR3 DNA sequence: TGTGCCAGCAGCTTAGTGGCTAGCTCCTACAATGAGCAGTTCTTC. Encoded protein: CASSLVASSYNEQFF.

In this sample, this clone turned up a few times. At the DNA level, this CDR3 is encoded by other sequences in the same sample as well. The chain carries TRBV5-6 and TRBJ2-3; D unresolved. The CDR3 consists of 12 residues. Germline lookup yields CDR1 SGHDT and CDR2 YYEEEE. V lost 0 bases to trimming and J lost 5 bases, with 4 bases between them. The CDR3 nucleotides read TGTGCCAGCAGCTTGGGCGGAGATACGCAGTATTTT. It yields the protein CASSLGGDTQYF.

This chain links TRBV5-4 with TRBJ2-1, with a tentative D call TRBD2 (6 bases). This CDR3 is 15 amino acids long. CDR1 is SGHNT, CDR2 YYREEE, per germline (reference sequence). V lost 4 bases, J lost 0 bases, and 11 bases lay in between. CDR3 region: CASSPGGSSYNEQFF. In DNA, the CDR3 is TGTGCCAGCAGCCCTGGAGGGAGCTCCTACAATGAGCAGTTCTTC.

This clone was detected a few times. The V gene is TRBV7-2, the J gene TRBJ1-5; TRBD1 might be the D (5 bases). This CDR3 comprises 15 residues. Trimming shortened V by 5 bases and J by 7 bases, and 18 bases separated the two germline ends. CDR1 and CDR2 (germline): SGHTA, FQGNSA. This CDR3 is CASSPELQGGQPQHF. The CDR3 coding sequence is TGTGCCAGCAGCCCCGAACTGCAGGGTGGCCAGCCCCAGCATTTT. Using reference TRBV7-2 and TRBJ1-5 for the parts outside the CDR3, the full variable domain is GAGVSQSPSNKVTEKGKDVELRCDPISGHTALYWYRQSLGQGLEFLIYFQGNSAPDKSGLPSDRFSAERTGGSVSTLTIQRTQQEDSAVYLCASSPELQGGQPQHFGDGTRLSIL.